The rows below give T cell receptor beta chains drawn from one sample of a study of T cell responses to AZD1222 COVID-19 vaccine. Using immunoSEQ multiplex PCR, the repertoire was profiled, and TCRdb retains in-frame clones only, with some absent. The sample shows 140,000 to 150,000 clones, about 90% of them seen only once. The sample was peripheral blood, taken 28 days after the second AZD1222 dose. These receptors all stem from an adult who received the AZD1222 COVID-19 vaccine. Both conserved end residues are part of each CDR3. Each record gives: J gene, clone size, D gene, V gene, CDR3 protein, CDR3 DNA. D genes are given only for firm matches. The size of a clone is reported for some rows only, either as once, few or many, or as a class for expanded clones.

>TRBJ2-6|-|-|TRBV25-1
CASTLDRSGANVLTF
TGTGCCAGCACCCTTGACAGGTCTGGGGCCAACGTCCTGACTTTC
>TRBJ2-2|-|-|TRBV5-4
CASSSLQGLRGELFF
TGTGCCAGCAGCTCTCTACAGGGACTCCGCGGGGAGCTGTTTTTT
>TRBJ2-7|-|-|TRBV6-5
CASSYSRLVGEQYF
TGTGCCAGCAGTTACAGCCGACTAGTGGGCGAGCAGTACTTC
>TRBJ1-6|-|-|TRBV5-6
CASSLGPGSRSSYNSPLHF
TGTGCCAGCAGCTTGGGTCCTGGTTCCAGGAGCTCCTATAATTCACCCCTCCACTTT
>TRBJ1-1|-|-|TRBV11-2
CASSLVAARNTEAFF
TGTGCCAGCAGCTTAGTTGCTGCCAGGAACACTGAAGCTTTCTTT
>TRBJ2-2|-|-|TRBV5-1
CASSPRTNTGELFF
TGCGCCAGCAGCCCGCGGACGAACACCGGGGAGCTGTTTTTT
>TRBJ2-7|-|-|TRBV5-1
CASSLPTGLEEQYF
TGCGCCAGCAGCTTGCCTACAGGTCTGGAAGAGCAGTACTTC
>TRBJ1-5|-|TRBD1|TRBV30
CAWTPSGQGPQHF
TGTGCCTGGACTCCGAGCGGACAGGGGCCCCAGCATTTT
>TRBJ1-6|-|TRBD1|TRBV4-1
CASSRTGNNSPLHF
TGCGCCAGCAGCCGGACAGGCAATAATTCACCCCTCCACTTT
>TRBJ2-1|-|-|TRBV7-9
CASSLLVGTGYNEQFF
TGTGCCAGCAGCTTATTGGTTGGCACAGGCTACAATGAGCAGTTCTTC
>TRBJ2-3|-|TRBD1|TRBV7-9
CASSPRGQGITDTQYF
TGTGCCAGCAGCCCCCGGGGACAGGGTATAACAGATACGCAGTATTTT
>TRBJ1-1|-|-|TRBV11-2
CASSLGLEAFF
TGTGCCAGCAGCTTGGGCCTTGAAGCTTTCTTT
>TRBJ1-4|-|-|TRBV6-5
CASSYSGTAAEKLFF
TGTGCCAGCAGTTACAGCGGGACTGCAGCCGAAAAACTGTTTTTT
>TRBJ2-1|-|TRBD2|TRBV3-1/TRBV3-2
CASRPGLAGYNEQFF
TGTGCCAGCAGGCCAGGGCTAGCGGGATACAATGAGCAGTTCTTC
>TRBJ1-1|once|-|TRBV11-3
CASSPGGGHTEAFF
TGTGCCAGCAGCCCCGGTGGGGGGCACACTGAAGCTTTCTTT
>TRBJ2-1|-|-|TRBV5-5
CASRPLIGGNEQFF
TGTGCCAGCAGACCTCTTATTGGCGGGAATGAGCAGTTCTTC
>TRBJ2-5|few|-|TRBV6-5
CASSYTGVPRETQYF
TGTGCCAGCAGTTACACGGGAGTCCCCCGAGAGACCCAGTACTTC
>TRBJ1-1|-|TRBD1|TRBV28
CASSLQGAPIGAFF
TGTGCCAGCAGTTTACAGGGGGCGCCCATAGGGGCTTTCTTT